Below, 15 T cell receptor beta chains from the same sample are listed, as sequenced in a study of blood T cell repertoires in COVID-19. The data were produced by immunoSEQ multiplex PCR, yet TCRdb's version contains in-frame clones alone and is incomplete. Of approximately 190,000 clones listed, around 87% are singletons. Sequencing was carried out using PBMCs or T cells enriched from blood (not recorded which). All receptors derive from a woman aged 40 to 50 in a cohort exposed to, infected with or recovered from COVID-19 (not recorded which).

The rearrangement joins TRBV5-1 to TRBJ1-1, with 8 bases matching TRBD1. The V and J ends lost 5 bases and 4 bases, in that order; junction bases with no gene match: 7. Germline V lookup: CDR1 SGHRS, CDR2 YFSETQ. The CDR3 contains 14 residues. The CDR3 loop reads CASSFRGQGTEAFF. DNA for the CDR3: TGCGCCAGCAGTTTCAGGGGGCAGGGCACTGAAGCTTTCTTT.

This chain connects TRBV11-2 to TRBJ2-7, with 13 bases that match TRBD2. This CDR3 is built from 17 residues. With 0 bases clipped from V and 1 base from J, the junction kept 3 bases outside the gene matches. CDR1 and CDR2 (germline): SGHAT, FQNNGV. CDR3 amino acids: CASSLDRGLAGSYEQYF. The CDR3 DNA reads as TGTGCCAGCAGCTTAGATAGGGGACTAGCGGGATCCTACGAGCAGTACTTC.

CDR3 sequence (DNA): TGTGCCAGCTCCCAGGACAGGGCTGAAGCTTTCTTT. Its protein product is CASSQDRAEAFF. The chain uses TRBV28 and TRBJ1-1; 8 bases are a match to TRBD1. The ends lost 8 bases at V and 6 bases at J; junction bases unmatched: 5. The CDR3 length is 12 residues. Germline V CDR1 and CDR2: MDHEN, SYDVKM.

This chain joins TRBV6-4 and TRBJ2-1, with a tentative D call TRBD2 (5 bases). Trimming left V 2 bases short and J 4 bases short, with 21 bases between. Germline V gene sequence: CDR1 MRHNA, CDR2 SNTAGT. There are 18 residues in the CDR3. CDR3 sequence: CASSDMDWLLLDYNEQFF. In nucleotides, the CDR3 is TGTGCCAGCAGTGACATGGACTGGTTATTACTGGATTACAATGAGCAGTTCTTC.

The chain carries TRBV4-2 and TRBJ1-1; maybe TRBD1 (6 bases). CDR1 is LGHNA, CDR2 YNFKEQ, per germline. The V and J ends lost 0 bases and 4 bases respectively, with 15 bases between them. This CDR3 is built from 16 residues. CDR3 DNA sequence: TGTGCCAGCAGCCAAGAGGGAACAGGGCGGGCCACTGAAGCTTTCTTT. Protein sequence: CASSQEGTGRATEAFF.

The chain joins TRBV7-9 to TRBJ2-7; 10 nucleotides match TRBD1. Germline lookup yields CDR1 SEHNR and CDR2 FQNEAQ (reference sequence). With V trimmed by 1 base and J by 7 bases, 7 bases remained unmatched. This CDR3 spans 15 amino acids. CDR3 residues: CASSLGQGAEWEQYF. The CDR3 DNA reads TGTGCCAGCAGCTTAGGACAGGGGGCTGAATGGGAGCAGTACTTC.

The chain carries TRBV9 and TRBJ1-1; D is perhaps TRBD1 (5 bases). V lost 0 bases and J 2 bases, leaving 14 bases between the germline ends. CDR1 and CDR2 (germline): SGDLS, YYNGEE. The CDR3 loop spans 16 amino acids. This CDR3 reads CASSVATGGLNTEAFF. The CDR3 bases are TGTGCCAGCAGCGTAGCCACCGGGGGGTTAAACACTGAAGCTTTCTTT.

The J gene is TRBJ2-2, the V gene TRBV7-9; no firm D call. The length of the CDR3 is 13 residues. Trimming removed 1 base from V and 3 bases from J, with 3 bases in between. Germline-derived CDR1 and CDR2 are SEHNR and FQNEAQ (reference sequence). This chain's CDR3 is CASSLGHTGELFF. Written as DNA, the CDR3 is TGTGCCAGCAGCTTAGGGCACACCGGGGAGCTGTTTTTT.

In nucleotides, the CDR3 is TGTGCCAGCAGTTACGACTACTCCTACGAGCAGTACTTC. Translating gives CASSYDYSYEQYF. The rearrangement links TRBV6-2 or TRBV6-3 to TRBJ2-7, with D possibly being TRBD2 (5 bases). V was shortened by 2 bases and J by 0 bases, with 5 bases between the two germline ends. This CDR3 spans 13 amino acids. Germline V gives CDR1 MNHEY, CDR2 SVGEGT.

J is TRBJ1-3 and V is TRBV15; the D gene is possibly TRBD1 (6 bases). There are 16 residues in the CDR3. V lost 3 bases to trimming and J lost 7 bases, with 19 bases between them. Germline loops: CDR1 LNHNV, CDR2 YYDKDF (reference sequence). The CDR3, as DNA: TGTGCCACCAGCAGCGGCGTCAATTATAGGGGGAACACCATATATTTT. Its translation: CATSSGVNYRGNTIYF.

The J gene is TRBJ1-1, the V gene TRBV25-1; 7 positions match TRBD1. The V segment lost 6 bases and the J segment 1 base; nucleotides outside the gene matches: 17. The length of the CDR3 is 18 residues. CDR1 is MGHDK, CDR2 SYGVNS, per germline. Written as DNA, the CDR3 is TGTGCCAGCAGGCTCCGGGACAGCCCCGGTAGAGAGAACACTGAAGCTTTCTTT. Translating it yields CASRLRDSPGRENTEAFF.

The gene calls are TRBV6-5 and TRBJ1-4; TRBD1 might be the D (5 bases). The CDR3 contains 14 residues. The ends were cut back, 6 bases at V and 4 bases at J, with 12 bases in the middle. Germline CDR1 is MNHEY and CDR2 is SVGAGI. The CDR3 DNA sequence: TGTGCCAGCAGCCCCGGGACTGTTAATGAAAAACTGTTTTTT. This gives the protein CASSPGTVNEKLFF.

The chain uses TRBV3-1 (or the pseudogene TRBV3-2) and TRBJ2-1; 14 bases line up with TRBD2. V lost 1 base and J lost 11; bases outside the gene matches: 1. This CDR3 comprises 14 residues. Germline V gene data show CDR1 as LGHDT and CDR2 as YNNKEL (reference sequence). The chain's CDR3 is CASSQGLAGGKQFF. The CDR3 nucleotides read TGTGCCAGCAGCCAAGGACTAGCGGGGGGGAAGCAGTTCTTC.

The CDR3, as DNA: TGTGCCAGCAGCGCCGTGCGGGGTTATGAGCAGTTCTTC. It translates to CASSAVRGYEQFF. The gene calls are TRBV7-2 and TRBJ2-1; maybe TRBD2 (6 bases). Germline CDR1 reads SGHTA; CDR2 reads FQGNSA. The length of the CDR3 is 13 residues. Trimming pared 5 bases from V and 8 bases from J, leaving 13 bases between.

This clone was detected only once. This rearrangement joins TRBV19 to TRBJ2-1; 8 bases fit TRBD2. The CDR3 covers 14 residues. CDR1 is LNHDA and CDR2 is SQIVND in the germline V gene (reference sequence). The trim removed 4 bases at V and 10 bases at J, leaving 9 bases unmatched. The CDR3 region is CASSTGLGLREQFF. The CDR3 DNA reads TGTGCCAGTAGTACGGGACTAGGATTGAGAGAGCAGTTCTTC.